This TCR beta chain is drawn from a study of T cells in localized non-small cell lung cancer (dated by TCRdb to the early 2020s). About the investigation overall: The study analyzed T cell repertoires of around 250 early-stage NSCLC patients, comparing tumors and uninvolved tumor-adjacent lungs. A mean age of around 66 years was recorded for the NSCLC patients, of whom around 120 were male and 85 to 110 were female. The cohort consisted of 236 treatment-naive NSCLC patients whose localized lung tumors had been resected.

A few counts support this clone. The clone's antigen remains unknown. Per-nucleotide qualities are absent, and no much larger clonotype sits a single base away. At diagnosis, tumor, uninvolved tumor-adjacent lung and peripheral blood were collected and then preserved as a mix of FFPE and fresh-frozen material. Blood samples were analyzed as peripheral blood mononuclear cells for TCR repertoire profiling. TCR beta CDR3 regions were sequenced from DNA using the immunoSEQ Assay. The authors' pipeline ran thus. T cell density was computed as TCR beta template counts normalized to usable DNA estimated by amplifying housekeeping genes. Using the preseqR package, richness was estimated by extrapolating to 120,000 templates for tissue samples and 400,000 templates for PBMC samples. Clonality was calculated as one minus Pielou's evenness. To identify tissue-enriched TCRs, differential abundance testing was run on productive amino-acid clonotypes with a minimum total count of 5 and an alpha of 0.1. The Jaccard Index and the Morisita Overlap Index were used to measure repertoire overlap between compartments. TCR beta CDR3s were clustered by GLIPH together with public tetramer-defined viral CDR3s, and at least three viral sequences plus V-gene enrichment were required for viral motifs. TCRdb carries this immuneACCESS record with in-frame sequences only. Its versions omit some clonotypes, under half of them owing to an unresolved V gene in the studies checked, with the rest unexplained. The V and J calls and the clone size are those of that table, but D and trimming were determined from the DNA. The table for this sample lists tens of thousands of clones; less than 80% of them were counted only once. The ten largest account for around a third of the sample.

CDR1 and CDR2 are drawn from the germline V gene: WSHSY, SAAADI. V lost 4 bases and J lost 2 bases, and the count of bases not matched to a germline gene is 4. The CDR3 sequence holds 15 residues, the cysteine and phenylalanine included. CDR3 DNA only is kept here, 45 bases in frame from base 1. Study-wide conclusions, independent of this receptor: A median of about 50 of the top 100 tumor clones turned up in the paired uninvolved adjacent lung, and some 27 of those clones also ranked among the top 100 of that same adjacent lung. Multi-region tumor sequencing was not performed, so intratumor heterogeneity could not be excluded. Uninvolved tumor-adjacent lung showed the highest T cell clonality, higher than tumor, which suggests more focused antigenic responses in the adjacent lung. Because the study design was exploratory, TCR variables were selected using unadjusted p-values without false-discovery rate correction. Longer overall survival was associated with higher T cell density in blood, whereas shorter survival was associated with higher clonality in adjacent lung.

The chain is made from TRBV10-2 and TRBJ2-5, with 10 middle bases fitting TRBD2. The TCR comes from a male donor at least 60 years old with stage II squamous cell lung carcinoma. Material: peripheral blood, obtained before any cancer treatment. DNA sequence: TGCGCCAGCAGTGTAGCTAGCGGGAGACAAGAGACCCAGTACTTC. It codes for CASSVASGRQETQYF.